These T cell receptor beta chains were read from a single sample in a study of blood T cell repertoires in COVID-19. Clones were sequenced by immunoSEQ multiplex PCR, and TCRdb holds only the in-frame ones, with some missing. The sample holds approximately 450,000 clones, 75% to 90% seen once. The sample was peripheral blood. Receptors originate from a woman aged 30 to 39 with acute or convalescent COVID-19. The CDR3 runs from the conserved cysteine through the conserved F or W. Each record gives: clone size, D gene, V gene, J gene, CDR3 DNA, CDR3 protein. The D gene is left open where the match is weak. The listing skips clone size in some rows; elsewhere it reads once, few, many or a size class.

>NA|NA|TRBV4-1|TRBJ2-1
TGCGCCAGCAGCCAATCGGAGGGGCGAATGAATGAGCAGTTCTTC
CASSQSEGRMNEQFF
>NA|NA|TRBV2|TRBJ1-2
TGTGCCAGCAGTGAGGTCAGACAAAACTATGGCTACACCTTC
CASSEVRQNYGYTF
>NA|TRBD2|TRBV7-3|TRBJ2-1
TGTGCCAGCAGCGAGAGTGGTAGGGAGGGTAATGAGCAGTTCTTC
CASSESGREGNEQFF
>NA|NA|TRBV7-2|TRBJ2-1
TGTGCCAGCAGCGGGGCTGGGACACGGAACGATGAGCAGTTCTTC
CASSGAGTRNDEQFF
>NA|NA|TRBV28|TRBJ1-2
TGTGCCACCTTGGACAGAAGTAACTATGGCTACACCTTC
CATLDRSNYGYTF
>NA|TRBD1|TRBV3-1/TRBV3-2|TRBJ2-2
TGTGCCAGCAGCCGGAAGGGGACAGTAAACACCGGGGAGCTGTTTTTT
CASSRKGTVNTGELFF
>NA|NA|TRBV5-1|TRBJ2-2
TGCGCCAGCAGCTTGGCCGGGGGTCGAACCGGGGAGCTGTTTTTT
CASSLAGGRTGELFF
>NA|TRBD2|TRBV4-1|TRBJ2-1
TGCGCCAGCAGCCAAGTAGCGGGGTCCTACAATGAGCAGTTCTTC
CASSQVAGSYNEQFF
>NA|TRBD1|TRBV6-6|TRBJ2-5
TGTGCCAGCATGACAGGGACGAAAGAGACCCAGTACTTC
CASMTGTKETQYF
>NA|TRBD2|TRBV7-3|TRBJ2-7
TGTGCCAGCAGCCCAACCGGGACTAGCGGGGACGAGCAGTACTTC
CASSPTGTSGDEQYF
>once|TRBD2|TRBV6-1|TRBJ2-7
TGTGCCAGCAGTGGGACTAGCGGGTTTCCGAGCTCCTACGAGCAGTACTTC
CASSGTSGFPSSYEQYF
>NA|NA|TRBV7-8|TRBJ1-1
TGTGCCAGCAGCCACCCGAGTCTCGGAGGCACTGAAGCTTTCTTT
CASSHPSLGGTEAFF
>NA|NA|TRBV11-1|TRBJ2-2
TGTGCCAGCAGCATAGGGGGGGCCGGGGAGCTGTTTTTT
CASSIGGAGELFF
>once|NA|TRBV2|TRBJ2-3
TGTGCCAGCAGTGCCGGGTATTATGACTTATCTAGCACAGATACGCAGTATTTT
CASSAGYYDLSSTDTQYF
>NA|NA|TRBV5-1|TRBJ2-1
TGCGCCAGCAGCCAGCAGGAGGCCTCGTTCAATGAGCAGTTCTTC
CASSQQEASFNEQFF